This TCR beta chain was identified during a study of blood T cell repertoires in COVID-19. Background on the study: Donors in the United States, Italy and Spain gave samples during acute or convalescent COVID-19. Sources were T cells, B-cell-depleted T cells, or PBMCs; the material itself was cDNA or gDNA.

Produced via immunoSEQ multiplex PCR; TCRdb's table is partial and in-frame only. The table shows 150,000 to 200,000 clones, with just over 85% occurring only once. The CDR3 sequence is 17 residues long. V dropped 1 base and J dropped 2; count of bases not matched to a gene: 5. Germline CDR1 and CDR2: SGHRS and YFSETQ. The chain combines TRBV5-1 with TRBJ2-6; 8 bases are shared with TRBD1. The sequence derives from a man aged 55-75 years with acute or convalescent COVID-19. The sample taken for sequencing was peripheral blood. CDR3 sequence: CASSLSGGGPGANVLTF. DNA for the CDR3: TGCGCCAGCAGCTTGTCAGGGGGCGGGCCTGGGGCCAACGTCCTGACTTTC.